This TCR beta chain was captured in a study of T cell repertoires in cytomegalovirus infection. Background on the study: It was the public TCR beta signatures that indicated both CMV infection and matching HLA type.

TCRdb reprocessed the reads with MiXCR, giving one entry per CDR3 protein. Here the sample spans 900,000 to 950,000 distinct CDR3 sequences, around 30% being singletons. A word on this clonotype: Its specificity is not known.

The CDR3 spans 14 residues. Trimming took off 2 bases at V and 6 bases at J, with 16 bases between the two ends. CDR1 and CDR2 (germline): DFQATT, SNEGSKA (reference sequence). The sample in question was cultured CD8+ T cells from PBMCs, obtained from culture after CMV antigen stimulation. The source is a human donor in good health (CMV status not recorded). Some clones in this sample may be carry-over from other donors' samples. The V gene is TRBV20-1, the J gene TRBJ1-1, with TRBD1 as a possible D gene (6 bases). The CDR3 reads CSARQTDSSSEAFF. The CDR3 DNA follows: TGCAGTGCTAGACAAACGGACAGTTCGTCTGAAGCTTTCTTT.